This T cell receptor beta chain appears in the sequencing data of a study of shared clonotypes between healthy human individuals. Turning to the study itself: Participating donors consisted of a couple of women and a few men aged 18 to 49. The study, taken as a whole, reports: Non-shared clonotypes had lower generation probabilities than clonotypes shared by all four sorted-subset donors. Blood alone was sampled, and tissue repertoires likely differ.

Points on this clone: Antigen unknown. This specimen includes other DNA sequences encoding the same CDR3.

Naive CD8 cells comprised CD45RO-negative, CCR7-positively selected cells, excluding terminally differentiated effector memory CD45RA+ cells. Deletions cut 1 base from V and 1 base from J, with 2 bases between. CDR1 and CDR2 from the germline V gene are DFQATT and SNEGSKA (reference sequence). The CDR3 consists of 11 residues. Investigators spread the genomic DNA of each subset evenly over several immunoSEQ plates. Data came from immunoSEQ multiplex PCR; TCRdb stores just in-frame clones and leaves some out. The sample includes hundreds of thousands of clones, 95% seen only once; the top ten take 0.11%.

The sample comprised naive CD8+ T cells sorted from blood. The chain is built from TRBV20-1 and TRBJ2-7; no reliable D call. The clonotype was recovered from a woman aged 30 to 39 in good health. In nucleotides, the CDR3 is TGCAGTGCTAGAGTTTCCTACGAGCAGTACTTC. This encodes CSARVSYEQYF.